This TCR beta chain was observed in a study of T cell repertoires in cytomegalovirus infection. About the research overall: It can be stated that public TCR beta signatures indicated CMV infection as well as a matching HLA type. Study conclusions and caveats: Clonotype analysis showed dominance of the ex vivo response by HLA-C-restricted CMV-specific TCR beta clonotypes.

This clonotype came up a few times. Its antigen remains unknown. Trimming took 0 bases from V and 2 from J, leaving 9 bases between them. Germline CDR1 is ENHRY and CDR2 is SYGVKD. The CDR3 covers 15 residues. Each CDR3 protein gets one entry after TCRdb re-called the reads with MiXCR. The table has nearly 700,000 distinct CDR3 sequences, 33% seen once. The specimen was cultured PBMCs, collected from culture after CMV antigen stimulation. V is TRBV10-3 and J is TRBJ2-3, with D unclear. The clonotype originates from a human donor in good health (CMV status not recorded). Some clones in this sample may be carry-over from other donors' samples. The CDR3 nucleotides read TGTGCCATCAGTGAGTCGAAGGGATTCACAGATACGCAGTATTTT. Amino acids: CAISESKGFTDTQYF.